The source of this T cell receptor (beta chain) is a study of chemoradiotherapy in HPV16-positive cancers. Concerning this clone itself: Its target is unknown.

Study-wide results and caveats: Non-HPV-specific T cells did not expand in tumors during treatment, whereas candidate HPV-specific clones and E7-related motifs did.

Only in-frame clones appear in the TCRdb table, and some are missing; sequencing was by immunoSEQ multiplex PCR. The sample comprises approximately 16,000 clones, 88% of which are singletons, and 3.5% rests with the top ten. Germline lookup yields CDR1 MNHNY and CDR2 SVGAGI (reference sequence). The CDR3 extends over 14 amino acids. V lost 0 bases and J 2 bases, leaving 7 bases between the germline ends. V is TRBV6-6 and J is TRBJ1-1; D ambiguous. The clonotype originates from a human donor with HPV-associated anogenital cancer. The sequenced sample was blood, obtained from a patient who underwent chemoradiotherapy. CDR3 sequence (DNA): TGTGCCAGCAGTTACTCGGGTGGCAACACTGAAGCTTTCTTT. This gives the protein CASSYSGGNTEAFF.